This T cell receptor beta chain was captured by sequencing in a study of blood T cell repertoires in COVID-19. Study background: T cells, B-cell-depleted T cells, or PBMCs provided the cDNA or gDNA that served as material.

Per the original data handling: Estimates of nucleated cell counts were drawn from the amplification of reference gene primers. Using immunoSEQ multiplex PCR, the repertoire was profiled, and TCRdb retains in-frame clones only, with some absent. V and J calls and clone size are given by that table; D and trimming were obtained from the DNA. The repertoire holds fewer than 250,000 clones, with roughly 82% as singletons. The V gene end was trimmed by 0 bases and the J gene end by 2 bases; junction bases not matched to a gene: 4. Germline assignment: CDR1 MNHNS and CDR2 SASEGT. The CDR3 spans 16 residues.

This TCR derives from an older woman with COVID-19, enrolled during active disease. The source material was peripheral blood. The chain links TRBV6-1 to TRBJ2-3; 8 bases align to TRBD2. The CDR3 protein is CASSEAVAGTTDTQYF. Here the CDR3 DNA reads TGTGCCAGCAGTGAAGCGGTAGCGGGAACCACAGATACGCAGTATTTT.